Many counts were recorded for the clone carrying this T cell receptor (beta chain). As yet, its antigen is unknown. A 10-nucleotide random UMI tagged transcripts in template-switch 5'RACE cDNA synthesis. TCRdb passed the 5' RACE reads through MiXCR, listing each CDR3 protein once. This table has about 87,000 distinct CDR3 sequences, roughly 3.3% appearing once. Per the germline V gene, CDR1 is SGDLS and CDR2 is YYNGEE. V dropped 4 bases and J dropped 3 bases, with 10 bases sitting between them. CDR3 length: 13 residues. This sample is part of a study of neurological immune-mediated disorders. The study's findings and limits: The most TCR clonal expansion was seen in HTLV-1-associated myelopathy, and the least was seen in multiple sclerosis, which fell below healthy controls. The expanded clones of different subjects shared no CDR3 amino acid sequences (suggesting private repertoires in all groups). Grouping of repertoires by phylogeny put those of 18 of 34 multiple sclerosis patients into a single related-CDR3 cluster, a possible signature.

This clonotype was obtained from a woman in her 50s with multiple sclerosis. Sequencing was performed on PBMCs. This chain uses TRBV9 with TRBJ1-1; a weak D match, TRBD1 (5 bases). CDR3 in amino acids: CASSLRGDTEAFF. The DNA of the CDR3 is TGTGCCAGCAGCCTCCGAGGGGACACTGAAGCTTTCTTT.